The TCR beta chain under discussion was sequenced for a study of cytotoxic CD8 clonotypes in ibrutinib-treated CLL. In the study overall: Timing of response sample collection was a median roughly twelve months after treatment start, with a range of 6 to 36. The samples contained approximately 280,000 productive templates on average. They also contained an average of roughly 90,000 productive rearrangements. The study's findings and limits: Whereas clonality rose at ibrutinib response, it declined toward baseline at progression.

Measured with immunoSEQ multiplex PCR; TCRdb has only the in-frame clones, and not every one. The sample holds tens of thousands of clones; 90% are singletons and the top ten take 3% to 3.5%. This clone has just a few counts. Its target is not known. The CDR3 extends over 14 amino acids. Per the germline V gene, CDR1 is MRHNA and CDR2 is SNTAGT. V lost 5 bases and J lost 8, with 18 bases in between. The sample consisted of PBMCs, taken after 12 months of ibrutinib treatment. The origin of this receptor is a human donor with chronic lymphocytic leukemia. The rearrangement links TRBV6-4 to TRBJ1-2; D is perhaps TRBD1 (6 bases). CDR3 sequence (DNA): TGTGCCAGCAGTCCAATCACAGGGACTGGGGGCTACACCTTC. This codes for CASSPITGTGGYTF.